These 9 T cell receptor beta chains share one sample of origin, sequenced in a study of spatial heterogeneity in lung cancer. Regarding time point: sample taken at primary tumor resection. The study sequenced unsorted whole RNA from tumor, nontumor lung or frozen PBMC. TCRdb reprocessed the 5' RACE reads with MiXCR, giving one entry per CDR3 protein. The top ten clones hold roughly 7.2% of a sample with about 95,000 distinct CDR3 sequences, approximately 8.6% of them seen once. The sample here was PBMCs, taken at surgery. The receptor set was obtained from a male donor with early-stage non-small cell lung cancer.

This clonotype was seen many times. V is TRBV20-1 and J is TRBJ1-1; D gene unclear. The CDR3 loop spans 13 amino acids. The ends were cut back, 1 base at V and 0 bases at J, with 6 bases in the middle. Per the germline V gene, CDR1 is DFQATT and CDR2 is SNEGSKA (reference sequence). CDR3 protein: CSARARLNTEAFF. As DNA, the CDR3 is TGCAGTGCTAGAGCCCGCTTGAACACTGAAGCTTTCTTT.

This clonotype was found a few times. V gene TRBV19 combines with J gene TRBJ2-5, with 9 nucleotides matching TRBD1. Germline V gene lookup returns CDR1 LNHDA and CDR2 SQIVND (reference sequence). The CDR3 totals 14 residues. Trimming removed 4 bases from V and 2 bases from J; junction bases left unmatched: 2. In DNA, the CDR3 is TGTGCCAGTAGTAACAGGGGGCGGCAAGAGACCCAGTACTTC. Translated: CASSNRGRQETQYF.

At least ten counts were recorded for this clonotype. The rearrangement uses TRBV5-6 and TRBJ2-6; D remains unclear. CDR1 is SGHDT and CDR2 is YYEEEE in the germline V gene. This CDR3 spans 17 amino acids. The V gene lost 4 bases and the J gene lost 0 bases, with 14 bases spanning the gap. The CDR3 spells CASSPFGQRSGANVLTF. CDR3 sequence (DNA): TGTGCCAGCAGCCCGTTTGGCCAGCGCTCTGGGGCCAACGTCCTGACTTTC.

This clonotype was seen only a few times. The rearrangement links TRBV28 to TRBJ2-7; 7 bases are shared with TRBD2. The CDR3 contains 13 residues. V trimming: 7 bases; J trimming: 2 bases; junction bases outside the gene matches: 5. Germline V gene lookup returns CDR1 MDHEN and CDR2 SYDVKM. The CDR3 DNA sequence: TGTGCCAGCACTACGGGGGGTACCTACGAGCAGTACTTC. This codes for CASTTGGTYEQYF.

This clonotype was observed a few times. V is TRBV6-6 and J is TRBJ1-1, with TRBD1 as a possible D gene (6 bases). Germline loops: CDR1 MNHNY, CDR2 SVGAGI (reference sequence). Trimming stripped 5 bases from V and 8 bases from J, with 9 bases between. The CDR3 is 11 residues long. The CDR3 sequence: CASSPDREAFF. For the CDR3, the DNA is TGTGCCAGCAGTCCTGACAGGGAAGCTTTCTTT.

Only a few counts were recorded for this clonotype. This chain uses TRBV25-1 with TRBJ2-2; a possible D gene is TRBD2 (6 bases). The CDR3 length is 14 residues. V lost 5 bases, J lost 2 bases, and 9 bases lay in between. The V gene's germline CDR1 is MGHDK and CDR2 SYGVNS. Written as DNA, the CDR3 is TGTGCCAGCAGTCGGGCGGGAAACACCGGGGAGCTGTTTTTT. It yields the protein CASSRAGNTGELFF.

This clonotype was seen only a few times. The CDR3 region has the DNA TGCAGTGCTAGACAGCACTCTGGGGCCAACGTCCTGACTTTC. Its protein is CSARQHSGANVLTF. The chain is built from TRBV20-1 and TRBJ2-6; D remains ambiguous. V dropped 2 bases and J dropped 0 bases, with 5 bases sitting between them. Germline lookup yields CDR1 DFQATT and CDR2 SNEGSKA (reference sequence). This CDR3 has 14 amino acids.

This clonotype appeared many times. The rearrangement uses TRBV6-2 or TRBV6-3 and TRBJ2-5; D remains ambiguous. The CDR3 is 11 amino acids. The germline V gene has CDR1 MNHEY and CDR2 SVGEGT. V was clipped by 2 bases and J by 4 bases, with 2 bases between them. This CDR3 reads CASSYGETQYF. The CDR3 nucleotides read TGTGCCAGCAGTTACGGAGAGACCCAGTACTTC.

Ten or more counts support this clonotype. The CDR3 DNA follows: TGTGCCAGCCAGAGACAGGGGAACACTGAAGCTTTCTTT. Translated: CASQRQGNTEAFF. The chain is built from TRBV6-6 and TRBJ1-1, with 7 bases lining up with TRBD1. This CDR3 contains 13 residues. Germline-derived CDR1 and CDR2 are MNHNY and SVGAGI (reference sequence). Unmatched junction bases numbered 4, after V lost 8 bases and J lost 1 base.